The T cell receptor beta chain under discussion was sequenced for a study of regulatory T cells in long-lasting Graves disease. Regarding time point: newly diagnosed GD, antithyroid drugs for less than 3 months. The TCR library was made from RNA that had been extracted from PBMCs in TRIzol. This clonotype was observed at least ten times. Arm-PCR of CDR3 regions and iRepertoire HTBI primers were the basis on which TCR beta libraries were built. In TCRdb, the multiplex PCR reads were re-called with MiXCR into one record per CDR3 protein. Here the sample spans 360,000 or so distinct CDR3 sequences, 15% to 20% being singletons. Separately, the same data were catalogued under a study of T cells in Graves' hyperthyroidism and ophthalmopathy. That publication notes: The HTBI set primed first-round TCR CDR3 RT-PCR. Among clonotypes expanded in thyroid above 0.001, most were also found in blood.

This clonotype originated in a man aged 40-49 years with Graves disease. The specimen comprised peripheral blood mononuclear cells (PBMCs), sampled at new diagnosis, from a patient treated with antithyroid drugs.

This chain's CDR3 is CAWGGGIGTLRMGELFF. The DNA for the CDR3 is TGTGCCTGGGGTGGTGGGATCGGGACTCTCAGGATGGGGGAGCTGTTTTTT. The chain joins TRBV30 to TRBJ2-2, with TRBD2 as a possible D gene (6 bases). Trimming took off 5 bases at V and 8 bases at J, with 27 bases between the two ends. Germline CDR1 is GTSNPN and CDR2 is SVGIG (reference sequence). The length of the CDR3 is 17 residues.